The source of this T cell receptor (beta chain) is a study of CD8 T cells in ankylosing spondylitis. Study-wide results and caveats: Apparently characteristic of ankylosing spondylitis blood was a TCR beta motif (roughly eight highly homologous variants).

The TCR beta libraries were generated through quantitative 5'-RACE incorporating molecular barcodes. TCRdb re-derived calls from the 5' RACE reads in MiXCR, one entry per CDR3 protein. The sample has approximately 220,000 distinct CDR3 sequences, roughly 26% seen once. Germline CDR1 SGHDT, CDR2 YYEEEE. The germline V and J ends were trimmed by 4 bases and 1 base, with 11 bases remaining between them. This CDR3 has 15 amino acids. This clonotype turned up a few times. The antigen remains unidentified. The receptor was isolated from a male donor with ankylosing spondylitis or in good health (not recorded which). V is TRBV5-6 and J is TRBJ2-2, with D unresolved. The sequencing sample was made of blood, either unsorted or a sorted T cell fraction (not recorded which). CDR3 bases: TGTGCCAGCAGCCGAATCCCGCAGAACACCGGGGAGCTGTTTTTT. It is translated as CASSRIPQNTGELFF.